The clone carrying this T cell receptor beta chain was picked up a small number of times. Its antigen is still unknown. Together with a sample-barcoded 5' primer, a J-beta primer mix was included in a second PCR lasting about 7 to 12 cycles. All samples yielded 2.5 million or more CDR3-containing paired-end reads. One entry per CDR3 protein results from TCRdb running MiXCR on the 5' RACE reads. Of about 1.5 million distinct CDR3 sequences listed, about 42% are singletons. This CDR3 spans 15 amino acids. Trimming cost V 1 base and J 7 bases, with 13 bases left between them. Germline loops: CDR1 MNHEY, CDR2 SVGAGI. This specimen belongs to a study of blood T cells in healthy people across ages. Study-level findings and limits: With naive T cell percentage, TCR beta diversity showed a strong correlation.

The clonotype comes from a woman in her late teens or twenties in good health. Material: blood. This chain uses TRBV6-5 with TRBJ2-2; D possibly corresponds to TRBD1 (7 bases). The chain's CDR3 is CASSYFQGGGGELFF. Here the CDR3 DNA reads TGTGCCAGCAGTTACTTTCAGGGGGGTGGCGGGGAGCTGTTTTTT.